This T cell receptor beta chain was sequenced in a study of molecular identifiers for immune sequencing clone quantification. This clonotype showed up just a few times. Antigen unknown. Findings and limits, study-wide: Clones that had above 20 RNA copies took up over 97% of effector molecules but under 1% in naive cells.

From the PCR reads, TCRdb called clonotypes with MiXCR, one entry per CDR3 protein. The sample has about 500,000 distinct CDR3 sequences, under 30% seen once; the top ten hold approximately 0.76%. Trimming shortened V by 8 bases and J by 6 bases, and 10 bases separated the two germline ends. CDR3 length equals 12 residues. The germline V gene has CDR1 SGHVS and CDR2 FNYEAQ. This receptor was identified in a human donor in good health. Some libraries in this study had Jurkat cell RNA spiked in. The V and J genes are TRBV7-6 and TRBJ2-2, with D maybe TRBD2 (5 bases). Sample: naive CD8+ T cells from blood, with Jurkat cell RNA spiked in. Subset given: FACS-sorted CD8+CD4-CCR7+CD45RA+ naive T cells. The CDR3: CASRGPAGELFF. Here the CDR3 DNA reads TGTGCCAGCCGCGGGCCGGCCGGGGAGCTGTTTTTT.